What follows are 17 T cell receptor beta chains derived from one specimen sequenced in a study of T cell changes during pregnancy in multiple sclerosis. The assay was immunoSEQ multiplex PCR, and TCRdb's table has in-frame clones only and misses some. The table has over 70,000 clones, 80% to 95% seen once. The sequencing here drew on peripheral blood, taken in the first trimester of pregnancy. These TCRs come from a female donor with multiple sclerosis, enrolled in a pregnancy study.

The rearrangement links TRBV7-9 to TRBJ2-7; D not resolved. Trimming removed 5 bases at V and 0 bases at J, with 14 bases between. Germline values: CDR1 SEHNR, CDR2 FQNEAQ (reference sequence). CDR3 length: 15 amino acids. CDR3 sequence (DNA): TGTGCCAGCAGCGCCCGATCAGGAAGCTCCTACGAGCAGTACTTC. Its protein product is CASSARSGSSYEQYF.

The rearrangement links TRBV4-1 to TRBJ2-2; TRBD2 agrees at 11 bases. V dropped 4 bases and J dropped 4; count of bases not matched to a gene: 5. The CDR3 contains 16 residues. Germline-derived CDR1 and CDR2 are MGHRA and YSYEKL. The CDR3 bases are TGCGCCAGCAGCCGTAGCGGGGGGGGGTCCACCGGGGAGCTGTTTTTT. The encoded protein is CASSRSGGGSTGELFF.

The chain carries TRBV14 and TRBJ1-4; 8 bases fit TRBD1. The CDR3 has 14 residues. The V gene's germline CDR1 is SGHDN and CDR2 FVKESK. V lost 4 bases, J lost 7 bases, and 5 bases stayed unmatched. CDR3 region: CASSPRTGSEKLFF. The CDR3 coding sequence is TGTGCCAGCAGCCCTCGGACAGGGAGTGAAAAACTGTTTTTT.

The chain joins TRBV15 to TRBJ1-1; unclear D gene. The germline CDR1 and CDR2 sequences are LNHNV and YYDKDF (reference sequence). The CDR3 is 15 residues long. Trimming stripped 2 bases from V and 2 bases from J, with 12 bases between. The CDR3 sequence: CATSRRVEGNTEAFF. The CDR3 DNA sequence: TGTGCCACCAGCAGACGAGTCGAGGGTAACACTGAAGCTTTCTTT.

The V call is TRBV6-1, the J call TRBJ1-5; no definite D call. Looked up from germline, CDR1 is MNHNS and CDR2 is SASEGT. V lost 5 bases, J lost 7 bases, and 9 bases lay in between. The CDR3 contains 12 residues. The CDR3 nucleotides read TGTGCCAGCAGTAGCCCTTTACAGCCCCAGCATTTT. This translates into CASSSPLQPQHF.

This clone came up once. The chain recombines TRBV4-1 with TRBJ2-1, with 9 bases identical to TRBD2. There are 17 residues in the CDR3. Germline CDR1 MGHRA, CDR2 YSYEKL. The V and J ends lost 3 bases and 0 bases, in that order; junction bases with no gene match: 6. Here the CDR3 reads CASSQVKAGGSYNEQFF. The CDR3 nucleotides are TGCGCCAGCAGCCAGGTGAAAGCGGGGGGCTCCTACAATGAGCAGTTCTTC.

The chain joins TRBV7-6 to TRBJ2-1, with 11 positions matching TRBD2. CDR1 and CDR2 from the germline V gene are SGHVS and FNYEAQ. V lost 3 bases to trimming and J lost 7 bases; unmatched junction nucleotides: 2. The CDR3 is 14 amino acids. The CDR3 nucleotides read TGTGCCAGCAGCTTGACTAGCGGGGTTAATGAGCAGTTCTTC. Translated, it gives CASSLTSGVNEQFF.

The chain couples TRBV7-6 to TRBJ2-7; possibly TRBD2 for D (5 bases). CDR3 length equals 13 residues. Germline V gene sequence: CDR1 SGHVS, CDR2 FNYEAQ. The ends were cut back, 5 bases at V and 5 bases at J, with 13 bases in the middle. The CDR3 coding sequence is TGTGCCAGCAGCCCCGTCCGGGGTAACGAGCAGTACTTC. Its translation: CASSPVRGNEQYF.

The chain is built from TRBV15 and TRBJ2-1; perhaps TRBD1 as D (6 bases). The CDR3 spans 14 residues. CDR1 is LNHNV and CDR2 is YYDKDF in the germline V gene (reference sequence). Between the trimmed V and J ends, which lost 2 bases and 3 bases, there was a span of 8 bases. The CDR3 sequence: CATSRQGFYNEQFF. The CDR3 nucleotides read TGTGCCACCAGCAGACAGGGGTTCTACAATGAGCAGTTCTTC. The whole variable domain, filled in from reference TRBV15 and TRBJ2-1, reads DAMVIQNPRYQVTQFGKPVTLSCSQTLNHNVMYWYQQKSSQAPKLLFHYYDKDFNNEADTPDNFQSRRPNTSFCFLDIRSPGLGDTAMYLCATSRQGFYNEQFFGPGTRLTVL.

This clone was seen only once. CDR3 sequence (DNA): TGTGCCATCCAACCGGCTAGCGTGTGGGAGCAGTACTTC. Its translation is CAIQPASVWEQYF. This rearrangement joins TRBV10-3 to TRBJ2-5, with D perhaps TRBD2 (6 bases). CDR1 is ENHRY, CDR2 SYGVKD, per germline. The CDR3 is 13 residues long. Deletions cut 8 bases from V and 11 bases from J, with 21 bases between.

The V call is TRBV18, the J call TRBJ2-7; 9 nucleotides align to TRBD1. The CDR3 has 13 residues. The junction had 2 bases not matched to a gene; V was cut back by 5 bases and J by 3 bases. CDR1 and CDR2 from the germline V gene are KGHSH and LQKENI. CDR3 amino acids: CASSKGQGYEQYF. In nucleotides, the CDR3 is TGTGCCAGCTCAAAGGGACAGGGCTACGAGCAGTACTTC.

The rearrangement joins TRBV6-1 to TRBJ1-5; D is unresolved. This CDR3 is built from 14 residues. The ends were cut back, 5 bases at V and 5 bases at J, with 13 bases in the middle. Germline values: CDR1 MNHNS, CDR2 SASEGT. The DNA of the CDR3 is TGTGCCAGCAGTCACCGGGAGCCTTATCAGCCCCAGCATTTT. It encodes CASSHREPYQPQHF.

The chain uses TRBV6-1 and TRBJ1-3; possibly TRBD1 for D (5 bases). Looked up from germline, CDR1 is MNHNS and CDR2 is SASEGT. V shed 7 bases and J shed 1 base, with 14 bases lying between them. This CDR3 has 15 residues. The DNA of the CDR3 is TGTGCCAGCACCGGCACAGGCCTTTCTGGAAACACCATATATTTT. It is translated as CASTGTGLSGNTIYF.

CDR3 coding DNA: TGTGCCAGCAGCTTAGGTGCTCCCTATTCACCCATAGGAAACACCATATATTTT. Its protein is CASSLGAPYSPIGNTIYF. The V call is TRBV7-6, the J call TRBJ1-3; no definite D call. The CDR3 consists of 18 residues. Germline assignment: CDR1 SGHVS and CDR2 FNYEAQ. V was trimmed by 1 base and J by 4 bases, leaving 20 bases between them.

The chain joins TRBV13 to TRBJ2-1, with TRBD2 identical over 7 bases. CDR1 is PRHDT, CDR2 FYEKMQ, per germline (reference sequence). V was pared by 7 bases and J by 8 bases, with 11 bases of the junction left unmatched. This CDR3 is 14 amino acids long. The CDR3 sequence: CASTTAGSGDEQFF. The CDR3 nucleotides read TGTGCCAGCACCACAGCGGGGTCCGGGGATGAGCAGTTCTTC.

The rearrangement links TRBV4-1 to TRBJ2-3; 8 bases are a match to TRBD2. The CDR3 consists of 18 residues. The junction had 18 bases not matched to a gene; V was cut back by 8 bases and J by 2 bases. Germline CDR1 MGHRA, CDR2 YSYEKL. The CDR3 DNA follows: TGCGCCAGCCGAGGAAAGGCCACAGCGGGGGCAATCACAGATACGCAGTATTTT. As protein: CASRGKATAGAITDTQYF.

The J gene is TRBJ2-7, the V gene TRBV11-2, with 8 bases lining up with TRBD2. The V and J ends lost 7 bases and 2 bases, in that order; junction bases with no gene match: 10. The CDR3 has 15 amino acids. The germline gives CDR1 SGHAT, CDR2 FQNNGV. This CDR3 is CASNGGAGDPYEQYF. CDR3 nucleotide sequence: TGTGCCAGCAACGGGGGGGCGGGGGATCCCTACGAGCAGTACTTC.